What follows is one T cell receptor beta chain and its context. The antigen is unknown. This sample was included in a study of T-cell memory formation after mild COVID-19. V lost 5 bases, J lost 1 base, and 18 bases lay in between. The germline gives CDR1 SGHTA, CDR2 FQGNSA. The CDR3 is 16 residues long. One entry per CDR3 protein, called by TCRdb with MiXCR from the 5' RACE reads. The sample shows about 150,000 distinct CDR3 sequences, roughly 15% of them seen only once. Study observations and caveats: Nothing confirmed that second-wave clones peaking on day 37 were specific for SARS-CoV-2.

This chain links TRBV7-2 with TRBJ2-7; D might be TRBD1 (5 bases). Sequenced input: PBMCs or a T cell subset sorted from them (not recorded which). This clonotype was obtained from an adult woman who had mild COVID-19 (a few samples of this study predate the infection). Cell type and time point are not known. The CDR3 region has the DNA TGTGCCAGCAGCGACCCTAGGCTAGGGGCTTCCTACGAGCAGTACTTC. Protein sequence: CASSDPRLGASYEQYF.